This T cell receptor beta chain was identified during a study of cytomegalovirus exposure and HLA in healthy donors. With 60 Vbeta and 13 Jbeta primers, the PCR was carried out. TCRdb keeps only in-frame clones here, not all; method: immunoSEQ multiplex PCR. The sample contains about 140,000 clones, about 74% of which appear only once. In regard to this clone: Its antigen is currently unknown.

Study results and limitations: Later analysis showed TCR association rates varying by HLA locus, highest for DRB1 and lowest for HLA-C. The study flagged some 170 TCR beta chains as cytomegalovirus-associated. Equally common other TCR beta chains were less clonally expanded than HLA-associated ones, a later analysis found. Immune exposure information comprised only CMV serostatus.

This TCR was sampled from a woman aged 45-60 years in good health and CMV-seronegative. Sample: PBMCs.

The CDR3 DNA reads TGTGCCAGCAGCGCCAGGACAGGGGGCACGTACGAGCAGTACTTC. Translated: CASSARTGGTYEQYF. The chain uses TRBV2 and TRBJ2-7; 11 positions match TRBD1. This CDR3 spans 15 amino acids. Per the germline V gene, CDR1 is SNHLY and CDR2 is FYNNEI. V gave up 6 bases and J gave up 4 bases; unmatched junction bases: 8.